This passage covers 31 T cell receptor beta chains from one sample sequenced in a study of cytomegalovirus exposure and HLA in healthy donors. With 60 Vbeta and 13 Jbeta primers, the PCR was carried out. Profiled with immunoSEQ multiplex PCR; TCRdb holds only in-frame clones, not every one. The data show 73,000 or so clones, around 81% seen once. Sequenced input: PBMCs. The source is a man aged 45-65 years in good health and CMV-seronegative.

This clone was recorded once. This rearrangement joins TRBV29-1 to TRBJ2-7; possible D gene TRBD2, 6 bases. CDR3 length equals 12 residues. Per the germline V gene, CDR1 is SQVTM and CDR2 is ANQGSEA. V lost 6 bases and J lost 2, with 11 bases in between. The CDR3 region has the DNA TGCAGCGTCTCCGGGGGAGCCTACGAGCAGTACTTC. Translation: CSVSGGAYEQYF.

The genes are TRBV27 and TRBJ2-3; TRBD1 aligns across 7 bases. V shed 5 bases and J 7 bases; nucleotides not matched to a gene: 9. The germline CDR1 and CDR2 sequences are MNHEY and SMNVEV (reference sequence). This CDR3 has 14 residues. CDR3 sequence (DNA): TGTGCCAGCAGTCTACGACAGGGTGGGAATACGCAGTATTTT. Translation: CASSLRQGGNTQYF.

The chain is built from TRBV30 and TRBJ2-7, with D perhaps TRBD2 (6 bases). The germline V gene has CDR1 GTSNPN and CDR2 SVGIG (reference sequence). Deletions cut 2 bases from V and 6 bases from J, with 20 bases between. The length of the CDR3 is 15 residues. The CDR3 protein is CAWSRSGSIIREQYF. For the CDR3, the DNA is TGTGCCTGGAGTCGATCCGGGAGTATCATCCGCGAGCAGTACTTC.

This chain links TRBV30 with TRBJ1-3; D call uncertain. The V end was cut by 4 bases, the J end by 0 bases, with 4 bases between. From germline, CDR1 is GTSNPN and CDR2 SVGIG (reference sequence). The CDR3 has 12 amino acids. In nucleotides, the CDR3 is TGTGCCTGGACAGACTCTGGAAACACCATATATTTT. Its translation is CAWTDSGNTIYF.

J is TRBJ2-7 and V is TRBV5-4; 9 bases are shared with TRBD2. CDR1 is SGHNT, CDR2 YYREEE, per germline (reference sequence). CDR3 length equals 17 residues. J lost 3 bases, V lost 2 bases, and 12 bases had no gene match. The CDR3 region has the DNA TGTGCCAGCAGCTTATTCGGTCGGGGCGGGAGGGGCTACGAGCAGTACTTC. Its translation: CASSLFGRGGRGYEQYF. Based on the CDR3 plus reference TRBV5-4 and TRBJ2-7, the full variable domain is ETGVTQSPTHLIKTRGQQVTLRCSSQSGHNTVSWYQQALGQGPQFIFQYYREEENGRGNFPPRFSGLQFPNYSSELNVNALELDDSALYLCASSLFGRGGRGYEQYFGPGTRLTVT.

This clone has only a few counts. The chain joins TRBV19 to TRBJ2-2; 9 bases map to TRBD1. Trimming took 5 bases from V and 5 from J; bases not matched to a gene: 3. The germline gives CDR1 LNHDA, CDR2 SQIVND (reference sequence). The CDR3 loop spans 14 amino acids. The DNA of the CDR3 is TGTGCCAGTAGTCGACAGGGGGGAACCGGGGAGCTGTTTTTT. Encoded protein: CASSRQGGTGELFF.

This chain uses TRBV28 with TRBJ1-5, with D maybe TRBD1 (5 bases). The V gene lost 3 bases and the J gene lost 2 bases, with 11 bases spanning the gap. CDR3 length: 15 amino acids. CDR1 and CDR2 from the germline V gene are MDHEN and SYDVKM. CDR3 residues: CASSFRGAGNQPQHF. The DNA of the CDR3 is TGTGCCAGCAGTTTCCGCGGGGCAGGCAATCAGCCCCAGCATTTT.

V and J are TRBV29-1 and TRBJ2-1; 12 nucleotides agree with TRBD2. The CDR3 sequence is 14 residues long. Germline V CDR1 and CDR2: SQVTM, ANQGSEA. J gave up 9 bases and V 7 bases, and 10 bases lay outside the gene matches. CDR3 coding DNA: TGCAGCGCTACGCGACTAGCGGGAGAAAGTGAGCAGTTCTTC. Protein product: CSATRLAGESEQFF.

The chain carries TRBV19 and TRBJ1-6; no firm D call. In germline, CDR1 is LNHDA, CDR2 SQIVND (reference sequence). CDR3 length equals 14 residues. V was cut by 4 bases and J by 5 bases, with 9 bases left in between. CDR3 amino acids: CASSNRANNSPLHF. Here the CDR3 DNA reads TGTGCCAGTAGTAACAGAGCTAATAATTCACCCCTCCACTTT.

This clone was detected only a few times. The rearrangement uses TRBV28 and TRBJ2-1; D might be TRBD2 (5 bases). The ends were cut back, 3 bases at V and 15 bases at J, with 12 bases in the middle. Germline V gene sequence: CDR1 MDHEN, CDR2 SYDVKM. The CDR3 length is 11 residues. The DNA of the CDR3 is TGTGCCAGCAGTTTCAAGGACTGGCCGTTCTTC. Its translation is CASSFKDWPFF.

This clone has only a few counts. The rearrangement links TRBV4-1 to TRBJ2-1, with TRBD2 matching 15 bases. V lost 5 bases to trimming and J lost 7 bases; unmatched junction nucleotides: 6. The CDR3 length is 16 residues. Germline V CDR1 and CDR2: MGHRA, YSYEKL. The CDR3 region has the DNA TGCGCCAGCAGCACCCGGACTAGCGGGAGGGAGAATGAGCAGTTCTTC. Its translation: CASSTRTSGRENEQFF.

The chain joins TRBV6-1 to TRBJ1-1; D gene unclear. V was pared by 0 bases and J by 14 bases, with 10 bases between. The CDR3 spans 11 residues. In germline, CDR1 is MNHNS, CDR2 SASEGT. CDR3 sequence reads: CASSEARVVFF. CDR3 sequence (DNA): TGTGCCAGCAGTGAAGCCCGGGTCGTGTTCTTT.

The table lists this clone with a few counts. This chain uses TRBV10-1 with TRBJ2-5, with 11 bases lining up with TRBD1. The V gene's germline CDR1 is WNHNN and CDR2 SYGVQD (reference sequence). The CDR3 consists of 14 residues. J was trimmed by 5 bases and V by 4 bases; bases with no gene match: 3. CDR3 sequence: CASSAGTGGETQYF. CDR3 in DNA: TGCGCCAGCAGTGCTGGGACAGGGGGGGAGACCCAGTACTTC.

A word on this clone: The junction shows a germline mismatch at one end, possibly a read error. The chain recombines TRBV7-6 with TRBJ2-2, with 7 bases identical to TRBD2. This CDR3 region has 12 residues. From germline, CDR1 is SGHVS and CDR2 FNYEAQ. The CDR3 DNA reads as TGTGCCAGCAGCTTTGATCGGGACTACGCGGTTTTT. Translated, it gives CASSFDRDYAVF.

The rearrangement links TRBV5-1 to TRBJ2-7, with 7 nucleotides matching TRBD1. The germline CDR1 and CDR2 sequences are SGHRS and YFSETQ. The ends lost 0 bases at V and 0 bases at J; junction bases unmatched: 3. The CDR3 has 15 amino acids. In DNA, the CDR3 is TGCGCCAGCAGCTTGGGAGGGGGCCTCTCCTACGAGCAGTACTTC. Residues: CASSLGGGLSYEQYF.

This chain connects TRBV28 to TRBJ1-5, with a weak D call TRBD1 (6 bases). This CDR3 has 16 amino acids. V was clipped by 2 bases and J by 1 base, with 12 bases between them. Germline V gene sequence: CDR1 MDHEN, CDR2 SYDVKM. CDR3 nucleotides: TGTGCCAGCAGTTTACGGGACACGGTAAGCAATCAGCCCCAGCATTTT. Translation gives CASSLRDTVSNQPQHF.

Written as DNA, the CDR3 is TGTGCCAGCAGCCGTAGCGGGGGAAACTACAATGAGCAGTTCTTC. Translation gives CASSRSGGNYNEQFF. This chain uses TRBV5-4 with TRBJ2-1; 9 bases line up with TRBD2. The V segment lost 4 bases and the J segment 3 bases; nucleotides outside the gene matches: 5. This CDR3 has 15 amino acids. CDR1 and CDR2 (germline): SGHNT, YYREEE (reference sequence).

The chain recombines TRBV12-5 with TRBJ1-4; D perhaps matches TRBD1 (5 bases). V dropped 5 bases and J dropped 7 bases, with 20 bases sitting between them. This CDR3 contains 16 residues. Germline CDR1 and CDR2: LGHNT and FRNRAP. The CDR3 here is CASGTSPGGGSEKLFF. DNA of the CDR3: TGTGCTAGTGGTACATCCCCCGGGGGGGGTAGTGAAAAACTGTTTTTT.

This clone was counted a single time. The chain carries TRBV18 and TRBJ1-1; 9 positions match TRBD1. The V and J ends lost 1 base and 5 bases, in that order; junction bases with no gene match: 8. Germline CDR1 reads KGHSH; CDR2 reads LQKENI. The CDR3 has 16 amino acids. The CDR3 DNA sequence: TGTGCCAGCTCACCACTCACAGGGGGCCCGGGAACTGAAGCTTTCTTT. Translation gives CASSPLTGGPGTEAFF.

This clone came up a few times. V usage is TRBV7-9 and J usage is TRBJ1-1; 7 bases agree with TRBD1. Germline CDR1 is SEHNR and CDR2 is FQNEAQ (reference sequence). This CDR3 contains 14 residues. Trimming removed 4 bases from V and 8 bases from J; junction bases left unmatched: 10. The CDR3 spells CASSSGDGQVEAFF. In nucleotides, the CDR3 is TGTGCCAGCAGCTCAGGAGACGGACAGGTAGAAGCTTTCTTT.

V and J are TRBV30 and TRBJ2-7, with TRBD1 identical over 9 bases. Trimming at V came to 7 bases and at J to 7 bases, leaving 8 bases not matched to a gene. The CDR3 loop spans 12 amino acids. Germline CDR1 is GTSNPN and CDR2 is SVGIG (reference sequence). The CDR3 bases are TGTGCCTCATGGACAGGGGACAGGGAGCAGTACTTC. The encoded protein is CASWTGDREQYF.

The rearrangement uses TRBV7-9 and TRBJ2-1; unclear D gene. Deletions cut 0 bases from V and 9 bases from J, with 9 bases between. CDR3 length equals 13 residues. Germline V gene sequence: CDR1 SEHNR, CDR2 FQNEAQ (reference sequence). The CDR3 nucleotides are TGTGCCAGCAGCTTAGCATCGACGGGTGAGCAGTTCTTC. Encoded protein: CASSLASTGEQFF.

The V call is TRBV1, the J call TRBJ1-2; the D call in the table, TRBD1, was not verified against the DNA. TRBV1 is designated a pseudogene. This CDR3 is 16 amino acids long. CDR3 residues: CTSSFIGKGGTDGYTF. The DNA of the CDR3 is TGCACCAGCAGCTTTATCGGGAAAGGGGGCACGGATGGCTACACCTTC.

There are a few counts of this clone. As DNA, the CDR3 is TGTGCCAGCAGTCCAAATGAAAAACTGTTTTTT. Its protein product is CASSPNEKLFF. The chain uses TRBV2 and TRBJ1-4; D remains ambiguous. The CDR3 loop spans 11 amino acids. Germline CDR1 and CDR2: SNHLY and FYNNEI. V lost 5 bases and J lost 5, with 3 bases in between.

The V and J genes are TRBV14 and TRBJ2-3, with TRBD2 matching 7 bases. Germline V gene lookup returns CDR1 SGHDN and CDR2 FVKESK. The CDR3 has 16 residues. Trimming at V came to 3 bases and at J to 4 bases, leaving 10 bases not matched to a gene. The CDR3 nucleotides are TGTGCCAGCAGCCAGTTCACAGCGGGGAGACCAGATACGCAGTATTTT. This codes for CASSQFTAGRPDTQYF.

This chain connects TRBV4-1 to TRBJ1-2; the match to TRBD1 covers 8 bases. This CDR3 comprises 14 residues. The V gene's germline CDR1 is MGHRA and CDR2 YSYEKL. V shed 4 bases, J shed 4 bases, and the junction held 5 bases outside the gene matches. CDR3 nucleotides: TGCGCCAGCAGCCCGGGACAGGCAGGCTATGGCTACACCTTC. Protein: CASSPGQAGYGYTF.

The CDR3 DNA reads TGCGCCAGCAGCCCATCTCCGAGCTCCTACGAGCAGTACTTC. Translating it yields CASSPSPSSYEQYF. J is TRBJ2-7 and V is TRBV5-1; no definite D call. Germline-derived CDR1 and CDR2 are SGHRS and YFSETQ. CDR3 length: 14 residues. The V and J ends lost 4 bases and 0 bases respectively, with 11 bases between them.

This clone was found a few times. The rearrangement joins TRBV2 to TRBJ2-7; 12 positions agree with TRBD2. The CDR3 contains 15 residues. J lost 5 bases, V lost 4 bases, and 6 bases had no gene match. CDR1 SNHLY and CDR2 FYNNEI come from the germline V gene. CDR3: CASSGRLAGDHEQYF. CDR3 nucleotides: TGTGCCAGCAGTGGGCGACTAGCGGGAGACCACGAGCAGTACTTC.

The chain combines TRBV6-5 with TRBJ2-1; D is unresolved. This CDR3 region has 14 residues. From germline, CDR1 is MNHEY and CDR2 SVGAGI. V was pared by 5 bases and J by 4 bases, with 12 bases between. The CDR3 nucleotides are TGTGCCAGCAGTATATACCCCTATTACAATGAGCAGTTCTTC. Its protein product is CASSIYPYYNEQFF.

The genes are TRBV7-6 and TRBJ2-1; D not resolved. The CDR3 runs to 15 residues. V lost 1 base, J lost 2 bases, and 9 bases lay in between. CDR1 SGHVS and CDR2 FNYEAQ come from the germline V gene. The DNA for the CDR3 is TGTGCCAGCAGCTTAGATTCCCTCGCCTACAATGAGCAGTTCTTC. It is translated as CASSLDSLAYNEQFF.

There are a few counts of this clone. The identical CDR3 is also encoded by other nucleotide sequences in the sample. The V gene is TRBV27, the J gene TRBJ2-7; TRBD1 agrees at 8 bases. CDR3 length: 13 residues. The V gene's germline CDR1 is MNHEY and CDR2 SMNVEV (reference sequence). The V gene end was trimmed by 3 bases and the J gene end by 6 bases; junction bases not matched to a gene: 4. CDR3: CASSFPGGFEQYF. In nucleotides, the CDR3 is TGTGCCAGCAGTTTTCCAGGGGGCTTCGAGCAGTACTTC.